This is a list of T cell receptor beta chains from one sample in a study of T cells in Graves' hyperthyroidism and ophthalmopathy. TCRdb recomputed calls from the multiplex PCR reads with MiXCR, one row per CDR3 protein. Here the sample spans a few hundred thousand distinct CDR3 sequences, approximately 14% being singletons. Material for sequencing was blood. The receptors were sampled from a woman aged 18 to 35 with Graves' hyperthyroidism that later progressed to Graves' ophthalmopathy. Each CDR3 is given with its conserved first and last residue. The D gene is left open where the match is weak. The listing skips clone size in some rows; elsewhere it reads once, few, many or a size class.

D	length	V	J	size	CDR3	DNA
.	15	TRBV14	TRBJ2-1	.	CASSQEIGLWNEQFF	TGTGCCAGCAGCCAAGAGATCGGGTTATGGAATGAGCAGTTCTTC
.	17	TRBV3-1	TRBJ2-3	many	CASSRTYLEGLTDTQYF	TGTGCCAGCAGCCGTACTTATCTGGAGGGTTTAACAGATACGCAGTATTTT
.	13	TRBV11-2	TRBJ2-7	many	CASSLLSSQEQYF	TGTGCCAGCAGCTTACTGAGTAGTCAGGAGCAGTACTTC
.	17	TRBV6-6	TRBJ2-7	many	CASSYPDMSPNRYEQYF	TGTGCCAGCAGTTACCCGGACATGAGCCCAAACAGGTACGAGCAGTACTTC
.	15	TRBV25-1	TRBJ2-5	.	CASRDYQGYQETQYF	TGTGCCAGCAGAGATTACCAGGGTTACCAAGAGACCCAGTACTTC
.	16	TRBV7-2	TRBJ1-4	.	CASSQDPNRPNEKLFF	TGCGCCAGCAGCCAAGATCCGAACAGGCCTAATGAAAAACTGTTTTTT
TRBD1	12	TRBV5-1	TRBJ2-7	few	CASSVTGNEQYF	TGCGCCAGCAGCGTGACAGGGAACGAGCAGTACTTC
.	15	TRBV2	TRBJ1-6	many	CASISGSSYNSPLHF	TGTGCCAGCATATCAGGGAGCTCCTATAATTCACCCCTCCACTTT
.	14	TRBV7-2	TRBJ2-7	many	CASSPHTSRREQYF	TGTGCCAGCAGCCCCCACACCTCCCGGAGGGAGCAGTACTTC
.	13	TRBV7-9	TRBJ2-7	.	CASSVGPSGEKYF	TGTGCCAGCAGCGTTGGGCCGAGCGGCGAGAAGTACTTC
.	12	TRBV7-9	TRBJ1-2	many	CASSPNGQGYTF	TGTGCCAGCAGCCCCAATGGACAGGGCTACACCTTC
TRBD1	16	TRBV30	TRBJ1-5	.	CAWSVGGQGGNQPQHF	TGTGCCTGGAGTGTAGGGGGACAGGGAGGGAATCAGCCCCAGCATTTT
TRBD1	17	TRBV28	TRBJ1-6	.	CASRNPGQGPYNSPLHF	TGTGCCAGCAGAAACCCGGGACAGGGCCCCTATAATTCACCCCTCCACTTT
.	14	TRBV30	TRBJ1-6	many	CAWNGPGGNSPLHF	TGTGCCTGGAACGGGCCTGGGGGTAATTCACCCCTCCACTTT
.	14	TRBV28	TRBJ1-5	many	CASSFPGLNQPQHF	TGTGCCAGCAGTTTCCCGGGCTTGAATCAGCCCCAGCATTTT
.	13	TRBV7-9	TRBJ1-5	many	CASSLAPDQPQHF	TGTGCCAGCAGCTTAGCGCCTGATCAGCCCCAGCATTTT
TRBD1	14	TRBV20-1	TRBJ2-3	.	CSAEPGTEEYTQYF	TGCAGTGCTGAACCCGGGACAGAGGAGTATACGCAGTATTTT
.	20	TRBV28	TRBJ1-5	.	CASSNRLPGAKDPSNQPQHF	TGTGCCAGCAGTAACCGGCTGCCGGGGGCGAAAGATCCTAGCAATCAGCCCCAGCATTTT
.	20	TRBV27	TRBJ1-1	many	CASSPTYMTGGKTAGTEAFF	TGTGCCAGCAGCCCTACATACATGACGGGGGGCAAGACGGCTGGCACTGAAGCTTTCTTT
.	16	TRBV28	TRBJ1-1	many	CASSPGTPSRGTEAFF	TGTGCCAGCAGCCCCGGGACACCTTCCAGGGGCACTGAAGCTTTCTTT
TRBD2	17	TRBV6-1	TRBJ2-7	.	CASSFGVGLAGSYEQYF	TGTGCCAGCAGTTTTGGGGTTGGACTAGCGGGATCCTACGAGCAGTACTTC
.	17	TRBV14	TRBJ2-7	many	CASSRQELRAYSYEQYF	TGTGCCAGCAGCCGCCAAGAGTTGAGAGCTTACTCCTACGAGCAGTACTTC
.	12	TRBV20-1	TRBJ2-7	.	CSGGSPAYEQYF	TGCAGTGGTGGGAGTCCAGCCTACGAGCAGTACTTC
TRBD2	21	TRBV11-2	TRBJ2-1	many	CASSLDLYRTSGGSSYNEQFF	TGTGCCAGCAGCTTAGACTTGTATAGGACTAGCGGGGGTAGCTCCTACAATGAGCAGTTCTTC
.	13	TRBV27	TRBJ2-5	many	CASSFRPSGRQYF	TGTGCCAGCAGTTTTCGCCCCTCGGGGCGCCAGTACTTC
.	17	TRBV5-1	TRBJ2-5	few	CASSLFVPGPREETQYF	TGCGCCAGCAGCTTGTTCGTTCCAGGGCCCCGGGAAGAGACCCAGTACTTC
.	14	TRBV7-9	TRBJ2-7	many	CASSLAAAAYEQYF	TGTGCCAGCAGCTTAGCGGCGGCGGCCTACGAGCAGTACTTC
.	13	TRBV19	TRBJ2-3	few	CASSSPHTDTQYF	TGTGCCAGTAGTTCCCCCCACACAGATACGCAGTATTTT
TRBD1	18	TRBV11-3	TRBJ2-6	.	CASSSYRGKGSGANVLTF	TGTGCCAGCAGCTCGTACAGGGGGAAGGGCTCTGGGGCCAACGTCCTGACTTTC
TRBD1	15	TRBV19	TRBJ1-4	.	CASVDVQGAREKLFF	TGTGCCAGTGTGGACGTACAGGGGGCGCGTGAAAAACTGTTTTTT
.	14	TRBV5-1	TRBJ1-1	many	CASSLFPDNTEAFF	TGCGCCAGCAGCTTGTTCCCCGATAACACTGAAGCTTTCTTT
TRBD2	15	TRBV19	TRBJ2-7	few	CASSINGRATYEQYF	TGTGCCAGTAGTATAAATGGGAGGGCCACCTACGAGCAGTACTTC
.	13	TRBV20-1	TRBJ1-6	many	CSARDTRDSPLHF	TGCAGTGCTAGAGATACGAGGGATTCACCCCTCCACTTT
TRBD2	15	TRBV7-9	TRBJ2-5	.	CASSPWAAGEETQYF	TGTGCCAGCAGCCCCTGGGCAGCGGGGGAAGAGACCCAGTACTTC
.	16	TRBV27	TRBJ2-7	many	CASSSRLGESWPEQYF	TGTGCCAGCAGCTCACGATTAGGGGAATCATGGCCCGAGCAGTACTTC
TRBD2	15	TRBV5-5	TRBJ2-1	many	CASSLDLAVYNEQFF	TGTGCCAGCAGCTTGGACCTAGCGGTTTACAATGAGCAGTTCTTC
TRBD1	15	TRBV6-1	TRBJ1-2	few	CASSEGGQGYYGYTF	TGTGCCAGCAGTGAAGGGGGACAGGGGTACTATGGCTACACCTTC
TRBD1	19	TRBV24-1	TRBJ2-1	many	CATSETGETAGSSYNEQFF	TGTGCCACCAGTGAGACAGGGGAAACCGCTGGCAGCTCCTACAATGAGCAGTTCTTC
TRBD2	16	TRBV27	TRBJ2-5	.	CASSPLNAGRAETQYF	TGTGCCAGCAGTCCCCTTAATGCAGGGAGGGCTGAGACCCAGTACTTC
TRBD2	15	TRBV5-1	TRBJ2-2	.	CASGFGGTNAGELFF	TGCGCCAGCGGCTTCGGGGGGACGAACGCCGGGGAGCTGTTTTTT
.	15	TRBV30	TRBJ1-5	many	CAWSPGTFSNQPQHF	TGTGCCTGGAGCCCGGGGACCTTTAGCAATCAGCCCCAGCATTTT
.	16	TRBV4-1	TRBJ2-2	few	CASSQEFPSYGGELFF	TGCGCCAGCAGCCAAGAATTTCCCAGCTACGGCGGGGAGCTGTTTTTT
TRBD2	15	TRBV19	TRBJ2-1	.	CASSMSGLAGNEQFF	TGTGCCAGTAGTATGTCCGGACTAGCGGGAAATGAGCAGTTCTTC
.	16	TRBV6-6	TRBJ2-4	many	CASSYSRELAKNIQYF	TGTGCCAGCAGTTACTCGAGGGAACTAGCCAAAAACATTCAGTACTTC
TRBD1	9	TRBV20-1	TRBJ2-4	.	CSGTGGPHF	TGCAGTGGGACAGGGGGCCCACACTTC
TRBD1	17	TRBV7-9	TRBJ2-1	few	CASSIRTGFRIFNEQFF	TGTGCCAGCAGCATCCGGACAGGGTTTCGCATTTTCAATGAGCAGTTCTTC
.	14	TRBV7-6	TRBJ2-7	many	CASSRDQPSYEQYF	TGTGCCAGCAGCAGGGATCAGCCCTCCTACGAGCAGTACTTC
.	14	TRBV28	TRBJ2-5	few	CASTLPGHLETQYF	TGTGCCAGCACTCTACCGGGACACCTAGAGACCCAGTACTTC
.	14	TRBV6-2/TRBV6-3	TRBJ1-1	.	CASTVWGLNTEAFF	TGTGCCAGCACCGTATGGGGTTTGAACACTGAAGCTTTCTTT
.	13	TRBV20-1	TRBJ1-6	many	CSLMGAVNSPLHF	TGCAGTCTAATGGGGGCAGTTAATTCACCCCTCCACTTT
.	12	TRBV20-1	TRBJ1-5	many	CSARAGGQPQHF	TGCAGTGCTAGAGCAGGAGGTCAGCCCCAGCATTTT
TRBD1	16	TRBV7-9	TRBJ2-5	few	CASSSGTGKRQETQYF	TGTGCCAGCAGCTCCGGGACAGGGAAAAGGCAAGAGACCCAGTACTTC